This TCR beta chain is from a study of PD-L1 blockade in urothelial cancer. Looking at the study overall: Males with bladder-origin urothelial cancer constituted about 85% of the roughly 30 patients. Per blood sample, T cells had a median of roughly 140,000.

On this clone: As yet, its antigen is unknown.

TCRdb's copy holds only in-frame clones and misses some; the assay was immunoSEQ multiplex PCR. Of 80,000 to 95,000 clones in the sample, around four fifths were seen once. Time point of the sample: peripheral blood 6 weeks after treatment start. Each patient gave between 1 and 8 samples, pretreatment and on-treatment. Overall study results and limits: Patients who had durable benefit saw their tumor-associated blood clones expand more at 3 weeks.

This sample comprised PBMCs, obtained around atezolizumab (anti-PD-L1) treatment. The TCR sequence derives from a man in his 70s with urothelial cancer.

The CDR3 is CASSLEVTAGGYTF. The CDR3 region has the DNA TGTGCCAGCAGCTTAGAGGTGACAGCAGGAGGCTACACCTTC. This chain connects TRBV7-2 to TRBJ1-2, with TRBD1 as a possible D gene (5 bases). Trimming shortened V by 1 base and J by 8 bases, and 14 bases separated the two germline ends. Per the germline V gene, CDR1 is SGHTA and CDR2 is FQGNSA. The CDR3 contains 14 residues.